This entry lists 6 T cell receptor beta chains sequenced from one sample in a study of blood T cells in healthy people across ages. A second PCR, run for roughly 7 to 12 cycles, used a sample-barcoded 5' primer plus a J-beta primer mix. TCRdb processed the 5' RACE reads anew with MiXCR; each CDR3 protein has one entry. The data contain roughly 1,500,000 distinct CDR3 sequences, about 35% of them singletons. The sequenced material came from blood. All receptors derive from a woman under 40 in good health.

The chain is built from TRBV20-1 and TRBJ2-7; 10 bases line up with TRBD1. CDR1 and CDR2 from the germline V gene are DFQATT and SNEGSKA (reference sequence). The V gene end was trimmed by 4 bases and the J gene end by 3 bases; junction bases not matched to a gene: 15. This CDR3 comprises 17 residues. CDR3 sequence: CSAKTNLDRGAFYEQYF. In nucleotides, the CDR3 is TGCAGTGCTAAGACCAACCTGGACAGGGGGGCCTTCTACGAGCAGTACTTC.

V and J are TRBV15 and TRBJ2-7; 10 nucleotides agree with TRBD1. CDR1 LNHNV and CDR2 YYDKDF come from the germline V gene (reference sequence). The V and J ends lost 0 bases and 5 bases, in that order; junction bases with no gene match: 7. This CDR3 is 16 amino acids long. DNA for the CDR3: TGTGCCACCAGCAGAGACTCTTATGGGACAGGGGACGAGCAGTACTTC. It codes for CATSRDSYGTGDEQYF.

Remarks on this clonotype: One junction end does not reproduce the germline sequence, and a read error may be involved. The chain recombines TRBV12-3 or TRBV12-4 with TRBJ1-5; D not resolved. The CDR3 runs 14 residues. The CDR3 sequence is CVSSPTYSNQPQHF. The CDR3 coding sequence is TGTGTCAGCAGCCCGACCTATAGCAATCAGCCCCAGCATTTT.

Of note for this clonotype: With a much larger clone just one base away, this may be a read error. The chain joins TRBV9 to TRBJ2-7; D gene unclear. CDR3 length: 13 amino acids. CDR1 and CDR2 from the germline V gene are SGDLS and YYNGEE. The DNA for the CDR3 is TGTGCCAGCAGCGTCACCGTTGGGTACGAGCGGTACTTC. This codes for CASSVTVGYERYF. Based on the CDR3 plus reference TRBV9 and TRBJ2-7, the full variable domain is DSGVTQTPKHLITATGQRVTLRCSPRSGDLSVYWYQQSLDQGLQFLIQYYNGEERAKGNILERFSAQQFPDLHSELNLSSLELGDSALYFCASSVTVGYERYFGPGTRLTVT.

As regards this clonotype: Since no conserved phenylalanine or tryptophan closes the CDR3, a read error is the likely cause. The chain recombines TRBV7-9 with TRBJ1-1; D unclear. V was shortened by 1 base and J by 0 bases, with 3 bases between the two germline ends. Germline-derived CDR1 and CDR2 are SEHNR and FQNEAQ (reference sequence). This CDR3 contains 13 residues. In DNA form, the CDR3 reads TGTGCCAGCAGCTTAGACTTGAACACTGAAGCTTTCTGT. Its translation: CASSLDLNTEAFC.

This clonotype was counted only a few times. The chain combines TRBV11-2 with TRBJ2-5; tentative D call: TRBD1 (5 bases). Per germline, CDR1 SGHAT and CDR2 FQNNGV. The CDR3 loop spans 16 amino acids. Trimming removed 4 bases at V and 0 bases at J, with 15 bases between. Here the CDR3 reads CASSSGQTVYQETQYF. In nucleotides, the CDR3 is TGTGCCAGCAGCTCAGGCCAGACAGTGTACCAAGAGACCCAGTACTTC. The full variable domain, completed using reference TRBV11-2 and TRBJ2-5, is EAGVAQSPRYKIIEKRQSVAFWCNPISGHATLYWYQQILGQGPKLLIQFQNNGVVDDSQLPKDRFSAERLKGVDSTLKIQPAKLEDSAVYLCASSSGQTVYQETQYFGPGTRLLVL.